These 10 T cell receptor beta chains originate from one sample sequenced in a study of T cells expressing NK-cell markers. One entry per CDR3 protein, without DNA, is what TCRdb gives after re-calling the 5' RACE reads. The clone table shows about 170,000 distinct CDR3 sequences, with the ten largest holding roughly a fifth. Sample: blood T cells: a sorted CD56 or NKG2C T cell subset, CD4+ or CD8+ T cells, or bulk PBMC T cells (not recorded which). Receptor source: a man between 18 and 69 years old in good health.

The chain is built from TRBV12-3 or TRBV12-4 and TRBJ1-6; TCRdb's D gene call, TRBD1, goes unchecked for lack of DNA. This CDR3 spans 15 amino acids. The CDR3 loop reads CASSPTVSGNSPLHF.

The chain is built from TRBV19 and TRBJ2-1; the TCRdb call, TRBD1, lacks DNA for checking. Germline V CDR1 and CDR2: LNHDA, SQIVND (reference sequence). The CDR3 is made up of 16 amino acids. CDR3 in amino acids: CASTPDRVISYNEQFF.

The J gene is TRBJ2-1, the V gene TRBV7-9. CDR1 is SEHNR, CDR2 FQNEAQ, per germline (reference sequence). The CDR3 extends over 15 amino acids. The CDR3 region is CASSIPGKQVNEQFF.

The gene calls are TRBV28 and TRBJ1-2; lacking DNA, the TRBD1 call made by TCRdb goes unchecked. Germline lookup yields CDR1 MDHEN and CDR2 SYDVKM. The CDR3 runs to 15 residues. CDR3 amino acids: CASSFRMGQVYGYTF.

The rearrangement uses TRBV18 and TRBJ2-7; absent DNA, TCRdb's TRBD1 call cannot be checked. CDR3 length: 15 amino acids. Germline V gene sequence: CDR1 KGHSH, CDR2 LQKENI. CDR3 protein: CASSLRGDTFYEQYF.

This chain links TRBV20-1 with TRBJ2-3; TCRdb calls TRBD1, which cannot be checked without DNA. The CDR3 consists of 14 residues. Germline V CDR1 and CDR2: DFQATT, SNEGSKA (reference sequence). The CDR3 reads CSTPGQGLLDTQYF.

This rearrangement joins TRBV2 to TRBJ2-3. The germline V gene has CDR1 SNHLY and CDR2 FYNNEI. The CDR3 has 12 amino acids. The CDR3: CASSEMGDTQYF. Combining the CDR3 with reference TRBV2 and TRBJ2-3 gives the whole variable domain EPEVTQTPSHQVTQMGQEVILRCVPISNHLYFYWYRQILGQKVEFLVSFYNNEISEKSEIFDDQFSVERPDGSNFTLKIRSTKLEDSAMYFCASSEMGDTQYFGPGTRLTVL.

The J gene is TRBJ2-1, the V gene TRBV4-2; TCRdb returns TRBD2, unconfirmable since there is no DNA. Germline assignment: CDR1 LGHNA and CDR2 YNFKEQ. The CDR3 is 17 residues long. This CDR3 reads CASSHPGTSGGRNEQFF.

The rearrangement joins TRBV27 to TRBJ2-1; as DNA is missing, the TRBD1 call by TCRdb cannot be tested. The CDR3 is made up of 13 amino acids. Germline V gene sequence: CDR1 MNHEY, CDR2 SMNVEV (reference sequence). CDR3 protein: CATSWGGSSEQFF.

V usage is TRBV7-9 and J usage is TRBJ2-2; TCRdb reports TRBD2, a call that lacks DNA to check it against. CDR3 length: 17 residues. Germline V lookup: CDR1 SEHNR, CDR2 FQNEAQ (reference sequence). CDR3 protein: CASSRLAGGQNTGELFF.